The clone carrying this T cell receptor beta chain was recorded a few times. Its antigen is as yet unknown. Each CDR3 protein is one row after TCRdb ran MiXCR on the 5' RACE reads. Of approximately 100,000 distinct CDR3 sequences in the sample, 11% were seen once. This sample was taken from a study of T-cell memory formation after mild COVID-19. Study findings and constraints: Pre-infection memory harbored some responding clones, suggesting cross-reactive memory joined. In second-wave clones peaking day 37, SARS-CoV-2 specificity remained unconfirmed. Mainly in CM and EM were contracting CD4+ clones; CD8+ were in EMRA.

The CDR3 runs to 17 residues. V was clipped by 1 base and J by 2 bases; unmatched bases: 9. Germline CDR1 SGHVS, CDR2 FQNEAQ. This chain joins TRBV7-8 and TRBJ2-7; 9 nucleotides align to TRBD2. Source material: PBMCs or a T cell subset sorted from them (not recorded which). This clonotype originated in a man between 18 and 35 years old who had mild COVID-19 (a few samples of this study predate the infection). Cell type and time point are not known. CDR3 DNA: TGTGCCAGCAGCTTAGGTCGGGTAGCGGGGGCCCCCTACGAGCAGTACTTC. This sequence encodes CASSLGRVAGAPYEQYF.